The entry below gives a single T cell receptor (beta chain) sequence along with its context. As handled by the study authors: Estimation of nucleated cell counts relied on the amplification of reference gene primers. Using immunoSEQ multiplex PCR, the repertoire was profiled, and TCRdb retains in-frame clones only, with some absent. V and J calls and clone size are as listed in that table; D and trimming were resolved from the DNA. The sample has about 280,000 clones; 65% to 90% are singletons. The germline gives CDR1 SNHLY, CDR2 FYNNEI. Trimming removed 7 bases from V and 3 bases from J, with 15 bases in between. CDR3 length: 15 residues. This record belongs to a study of blood T cell repertoires in COVID-19. Study at large: Spain, Italy and the United States supplied samples that represented acute and convalescent COVID-19. From T cells, B-cell-depleted T cells, or PBMCs came the material, which was cDNA or gDNA.

The rearrangement uses TRBV2 and TRBJ1-4, with D possibly TRBD1 on 5 matching bases. Specimen: peripheral blood. The receptor was isolated from a man in his fifties or sixties with active or convalescent COVID-19. The CDR3 here is CASNRPRDSNEKLFF. CDR3 nucleotide sequence: TGTGCCAGCAACCGCCCCAGGGATTCTAATGAAAAACTGTTTTTT. Full variable domain (remainder filled in from reference TRBV2 and TRBJ1-4): EPEVTQTPSHQVTQMGQEVILRCVPISNHLYFYWYRQILGQKVEFLVSFYNNEISEKSEIFDDQFSVERPDGSNFTLKIRSTKLEDSAMYFCASNRPRDSNEKLFFGSGTQLSVL.